This T cell receptor beta chain comes out of a study of T cell responses to AZD1222 COVID-19 vaccine. General observations from the study: Reportedly, nearly half of unique spike TCRs recognized epitopes outside B.1.351/B.1.1.7 mutations.

Germline values: CDR1 SGDLS, CDR2 YYNGEE. There are 12 residues in the CDR3. This table comes from immunoSEQ multiplex PCR, and its TCRdb copy is limited to in-frame clones, with some not included. Among tens of thousands of clones listed, roughly 90% were seen once. Notes on this clone: Its specificity is not known. An end of the junction does not agree with germline; a read error may underlie this.

The material was peripheral blood, obtained on day 0 of MenACWY control vaccination. This chain joins TRBV9 and TRBJ1-3, with TRBD1 identical over 7 bases. The source is an adult in good health. This CDR3 is CASSSGGSTIYF. For the CDR3, the DNA is TGTGCCAGCAGCTCAGGGGGAAGCACCATATATTTT.